Listed here are 8 T cell receptor beta chains from one sample, sequenced in a study of OX40 agonist ivuxolimab in advanced cancers. Repertoires were generated with immunoSEQ multiplex PCR, while TCRdb's copy carries only in-frame clones and drops some. Among some 70,000 clones listed, approximately 78% were seen once. The sequenced sample was CD4+ or CD8+ T cells sorted from blood, obtained in a trial of the OX40 agonist ivuxolimab. The source of these receptors is an adult with an advanced solid tumor such as melanoma, head and neck, liver or kidney cancer.

V usage is TRBV9 and J usage is TRBJ1-1; D is perhaps TRBD1 (6 bases). V lost 0 bases and J lost 9, with 21 bases in between. This CDR3 has 16 residues. Germline values: CDR1 SGDLS, CDR2 YYNGEE. The CDR3 bases are TGTGCCAGCAGCGTAGATAGGTTGAAGAGTCGGGACAAAGCTTTCTTT. It specifies CASSVDRLKSRDKAFF.

This chain connects TRBV6-5 to TRBJ1-2, with TRBD1 matching over 9 bases. The CDR3 spans 12 residues. Per the germline V gene, CDR1 is MNHEY and CDR2 is SVGAGI. Unmatched junction bases numbered 5, after V lost 8 bases and J lost 7 bases. The CDR3 region has the DNA TGTGCCAGCCTGGACAGGGGACGTGGCTACACCTTC. It encodes CASLDRGRGYTF.

The genes are TRBV18 and TRBJ1-3; a possible D gene is TRBD1 (6 bases). CDR1 is KGHSH, CDR2 LQKENI, per germline. Trimming cost V 0 bases and J 3 bases, with 9 bases left between them. The CDR3 covers 15 residues. CDR3 DNA: TGTGCCAGCTCACCACCGAGGGGGTTTGGAAACACCATATATTTT. It codes for CASSPPRGFGNTIYF.

V and J are TRBV11-3 and TRBJ2-1; D may correspond to TRBD1 or TRBD2 (5 bases each). The V gene lost 0 bases and the J gene lost 12 bases, with 18 bases spanning the gap. This CDR3 is built from 15 residues. Germline V CDR1 and CDR2: SGHNT, YENEEA. CDR3 residues: CASSLDPGAGSAQFF. CDR3 nucleotides: TGTGCCAGCAGCTTAGACCCAGGAGCAGGGAGCGCGCAGTTCTTC.

The gene calls are TRBV30 and TRBJ2-7; 8 bases map to TRBD2. This CDR3 is 18 amino acids long. Germline V gives CDR1 GTSNPN, CDR2 SVGIG (reference sequence). V shed 5 bases, J shed 5 bases, and the junction held 23 bases outside the gene matches. The CDR3 here is CAWGFALADVRVTHEQYF. The DNA for the CDR3 is TGTGCCTGGGGGTTCGCACTAGCGGACGTTAGGGTGACACACGAGCAGTACTTC.

The chain is built from TRBV7-9 and TRBJ1-1; D gene unclear. Per the germline V gene, CDR1 is SEHNR and CDR2 is FQNEAQ (reference sequence). V was cut by 5 bases and J by 3 bases, with 7 bases left in between. The CDR3 runs to 12 residues. The CDR3 spells CASSAGDTEAFF. The CDR3 DNA is TGTGCCAGCAGCGCGGGTGACACTGAAGCTTTCTTT.

The rearrangement joins TRBV5-5 to TRBJ2-1; D uncertain. The germline V and J ends were trimmed by 0 bases and 0 bases, with 7 bases remaining between them. This CDR3 has 15 amino acids. Per the germline V gene, CDR1 is SGHKS and CDR2 is YYEKEE (reference sequence). The CDR3 DNA sequence: TGTGCCAGCAGCTTGGAGGTAAGCTCCTACAATGAGCAGTTCTTC. It encodes CASSLEVSSYNEQFF.

This sequence joins TRBV5-1 and TRBJ1-2, with D unresolved. Germline V gene data show CDR1 as SGHRS and CDR2 as YFSETQ. The CDR3 is 13 amino acids. Trimming took off 0 bases at V and 4 bases at J, with 7 bases between the two ends. CDR3 loop: CASSLVGFYGYTF. The CDR3 DNA reads as TGCGCCAGCAGCTTGGTAGGATTCTATGGCTACACCTTC.